This TCR beta chain was recovered during a study of T cells expressing NK-cell markers. Study at large: Source material for TCR beta repertoires consisted of sorted CD3+CD56+NKG2C+, CD3+CD56+NKG2C- and CD3+CD56-NKG2C+ T cells. Sequenced donors, eight in total, included seven who were HCMV-seropositive and one who was seronegative. Study observations and caveats: Dominance of the CD3+CD56-NKG2C+ fraction by these clonotypes also held in a few donors.

As for this clonotype: Its specificity is not known.

Production of TCR beta cDNA relied on 5'RACE template switching with UMIs. Each CDR3 protein gets one entry in TCRdb, which reprocessed the 5' RACE reads and gives no DNA. The sample has 500,000 or so distinct CDR3 sequences. The source is a man between 18 and 29 years old in good health. The specimen sequenced was blood T cells: a sorted CD56 or NKG2C T cell subset, CD4+ or CD8+ T cells, or bulk PBMC T cells (not recorded which).

The CDR3 loop is CSVGGLAGPSEQFF. The V gene is TRBV29-1, the J gene TRBJ2-1; TCRdb returns TRBD2, unconfirmable since there is no DNA. Germline values: CDR1 SQVTM, CDR2 ANQGSEA. This CDR3 is built from 14 residues.